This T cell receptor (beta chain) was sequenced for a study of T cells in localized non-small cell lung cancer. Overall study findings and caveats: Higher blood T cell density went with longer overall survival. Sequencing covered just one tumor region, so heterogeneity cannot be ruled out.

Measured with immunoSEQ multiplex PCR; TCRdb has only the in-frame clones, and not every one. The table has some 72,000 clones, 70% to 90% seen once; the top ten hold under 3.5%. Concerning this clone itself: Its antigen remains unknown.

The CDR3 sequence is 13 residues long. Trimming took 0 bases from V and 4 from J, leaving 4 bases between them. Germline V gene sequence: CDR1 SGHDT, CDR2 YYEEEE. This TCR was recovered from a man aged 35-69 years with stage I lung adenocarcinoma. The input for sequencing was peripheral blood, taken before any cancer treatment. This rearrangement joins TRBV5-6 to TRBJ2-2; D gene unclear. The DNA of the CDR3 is TGTGCCAGCAGCTTGGGGCGCACCGGGGAGCTGTTTTTT. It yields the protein CASSLGRTGELFF.